Sequencing of this T cell receptor beta chain was carried out in a study of OX40 agonist ivuxolimab in advanced cancers. The CDR3 sequence is 12 residues long. Germline V gene sequence: CDR1 KGHSH, CDR2 LQKENI. V was shortened by 8 bases and J by 1 base, with 7 bases between the two germline ends. Study-level results: Blood T cells, both CD4+ and CD8+, expanded clonally by week 6 at 0.1 to 3.0 mg/kg.

Repertoires were generated with immunoSEQ multiplex PCR, while TCRdb's copy carries only in-frame clones and drops some. The sample records 67,000 or so clones, more than 85% being singletons. For this clone: Its cognate antigen is unknown.

The sample consisted of CD4+ or CD8+ T cells sorted from blood, taken in a trial of the OX40 agonist ivuxolimab. The chain is built from TRBV18 and TRBJ2-3; D unclear. The clonotype was recovered from an adult with an advanced solid tumor such as melanoma, head and neck, liver or kidney cancer. CDR3 loop: CASLVGTDTQYF. The CDR3 DNA reads TGTGCCAGCCTCGTGGGCACAGATACGCAGTATTTT.